The 17 T cell receptor beta chains below come from one sample, sequenced in a study of patients and donors after allogeneic stem cell transplantation. TCRdb used MiXCR to reprocess the RT-PCR reads, holding one entry per CDR3 protein. The repertoire has hundreds of thousands of distinct CDR3 sequences, 16% of them found once; the top ten carry about 7%. The sequencing input was blood, either unsorted or a sorted T cell fraction (not recorded which). Receptors were obtained from a human donor who was either an allogeneic HSCT recipient or a stem cell or donor lymphocyte infusion donor (not recorded which). It is not recorded whose cells these are; they may come from a transplant donor.

This clonotype has more than one count but fewer than ten. The chain joins TRBV6-2 or TRBV6-3 to TRBJ2-1; 8 bases match TRBD2. Unmatched junction bases numbered 10, after V lost 0 bases and J lost 3 bases. The CDR3 is 18 residues long. Germline V gives CDR1 MNHEY, CDR2 SVGEGT. The CDR3 reads CASSYSTLKREFYNEQFF. The CDR3 DNA reads as TGTGCCAGCAGTTACTCCACCCTTAAGCGGGAGTTCTACAATGAGCAGTTCTTC.

This clonotype was seen repeatedly, ten times or more. The chain combines TRBV6-5 with TRBJ2-3; D unclear. The germline V and J ends were trimmed by 9 bases and 8 bases, with 9 bases remaining between them. This CDR3 has 10 amino acids. Germline CDR1 MNHEY, CDR2 SVGAGI. Here the CDR3 reads CASSGITQYF. DNA for the CDR3: TGTGCCAGTTCGGGCATTACGCAGTATTTT.

The rearrangement links TRBV24-1 to TRBJ2-1; a weak D match, TRBD2 (5 bases). Trimming took 4 bases from V and 0 from J, leaving 18 bases between them. This CDR3 region has 18 residues. CDR1 is KGHDR, CDR2 SFDVKD, per germline. The CDR3 sequence is CATSDYGGEWGSYNEQFF. The CDR3 DNA reads as TGTGCCACCAGTGACTACGGAGGAGAATGGGGCTCCTACAATGAGCAGTTCTTC.

This clonotype was detected ten times or more. The V call is TRBV20-1, the J call TRBJ2-7, with D perhaps given as TRBD1 or TRBD2 (5 bases each). Germline V gene sequence: CDR1 DFQATT, CDR2 SNEGSKA (reference sequence). The CDR3 is 13 residues long. V shed 4 bases and J shed 7 bases, with 17 bases lying between them. CDR3 nucleotide sequence: TGCAGTGCTAACCGGGACGGAACGAAGGAGCAGTACTTC. Its protein is CSANRDGTKEQYF.

This clonotype showed up just a few times. The chain links TRBV7-9 to TRBJ1-1; D unclear. Deletions cut 0 bases from V and 3 bases from J, with 8 bases between. CDR1 is SEHNR and CDR2 is FQNEAQ in the germline V gene (reference sequence). This CDR3 spans 14 amino acids. CDR3 loop: CASSLALRDTEAFF. CDR3 in DNA: TGTGCCAGCAGCTTAGCGTTGAGGGACACTGAAGCTTTCTTT.

The chain couples TRBV10-3 to TRBJ2-7; 7 nucleotides agree with TRBD2. The CDR3 has 12 residues. The junction had 2 bases not matched to a gene; V was cut back by 8 bases and J by 1 base. CDR1 ENHRY and CDR2 SYGVKD come from the germline V gene. The CDR3 is CAIGGGSYEQYF. CDR3 sequence (DNA): TGTGCCATCGGGGGGGGATCCTACGAGCAGTACTTC.

This clonotype has just one count. The V and J genes are TRBV6-8 and TRBJ2-2; D perhaps matches TRBD2 (6 bases). This CDR3 contains 14 residues. The germline V gene encodes CDR1 MNHGY and CDR2 SAAAGT. Trimming cost V 6 bases and J 3 bases, with 11 bases left between them. DNA of the CDR3: TGTGCCAGCAGGGCGGGACCACACACCGGGGAGCTGTTTTTT. Residues: CASRAGPHTGELFF.

The chain couples TRBV11-1 to TRBJ2-7, with 9 bases aligning to TRBD2. V shed 5 bases, J shed 0 bases, and the junction held 5 bases outside the gene matches. In germline, CDR1 is SGHAT, CDR2 FQDESV (reference sequence). This CDR3 region has 15 residues. The CDR3 protein is CASSPLSGSSYEQYF. The CDR3 DNA sequence: TGTGCCAGCAGCCCCCTTAGCGGGAGCTCCTACGAGCAGTACTTC.

This clonotype was observed many times. The chain is built from TRBV5-1 and TRBJ2-7; 10 bases are a match to TRBD2. Germline CDR1 SGHRS, CDR2 YFSETQ. This CDR3 region has 19 residues. J gave up 3 bases and V 0 bases, and 15 bases lay outside the gene matches. The CDR3: CASSLEVGTSARADYEQYF. The CDR3, as DNA: TGCGCCAGCAGCTTGGAAGTTGGGACTAGCGCGAGGGCGGACTACGAGCAGTACTTC.

This clonotype was counted between two and nine times. The chain employs TRBV2 and TRBJ2-7; TRBD1 might be the D (5 bases). The ends were cut back, 6 bases at V and 7 bases at J, with 13 bases in the middle. Germline V gene data show CDR1 as SNHLY and CDR2 as FYNNEI. This CDR3 is 12 amino acids long. The CDR3 sequence: CASSLDRQEQYF. CDR3 DNA: TGTGCCAGCAGCCTGGACCGACAGGAGCAGTACTTC.

In nucleotides, the CDR3 is TGTGCCAGCACCAAACAGGGGGTTGGGGGCTACACCTTC. Its translation: CASTKQGVGGYTF. The chain is built from TRBV12-3 or TRBV12-4 and TRBJ1-2; 8 nucleotides match TRBD1. V was pared by 7 bases and J by 8 bases, with 9 bases of the junction left unmatched. This CDR3 spans 13 amino acids.

The genes are TRBV30 and TRBJ1-5; maybe TRBD1 (5 bases). Germline V CDR1 and CDR2: GTSNPN, SVGIG (reference sequence). With 1 base removed from V and 7 bases from J, the gap between germline ends came to 14 bases. The CDR3 length is 14 residues. Here the CDR3 DNA reads TGTGCCTGGAGTGCAGGGAATCTTGAGCAGCCCCAGCATTTT. It yields the protein CAWSAGNLEQPQHF.

This chain links TRBV25-1 with TRBJ2-1, with D unresolved. CDR1 and CDR2 (germline): MGHDK, SYGVNS. The V and J ends lost 8 bases and 8 bases respectively, with 7 bases between them. CDR3 size: 10 residues. The CDR3: CASSNDEQFF. In DNA form, the CDR3 reads TGTGCCAGCTCGAATGATGAGCAGTTCTTC.

This clonotype has only a few counts. V usage is TRBV6-5 and J usage is TRBJ1-1; D is possibly TRBD1 (5 bases). Germline lookup yields CDR1 MNHEY and CDR2 SVGAGI. V lost 6 bases, J lost 4 bases, and 9 bases lay in between. This CDR3 comprises 12 residues. CDR3 coding DNA: TGTGCCAGCAGGTTTAGGGGCACTGAAGCTTTCTTT. Translation gives CASRFRGTEAFF.

In its sample, this clonotype was seen many times. This rearrangement joins TRBV12-3 or TRBV12-4 to TRBJ1-3, with 9 bases that match TRBD1. This CDR3 comprises 16 residues. V lost 5 bases and J lost 2; bases outside the gene matches: 7. DNA for the CDR3: TGTGCCAGCAGTCCAACAGGGGGCTCAACTGGAAACACCATATATTTT. It encodes CASSPTGGSTGNTIYF.

The rearrangement joins TRBV20-1 to TRBJ2-1, with D maybe TRBD2 (6 bases). Trimming removed 6 bases at V and 10 bases at J, with 19 bases between. The CDR3 is 13 residues long. The germline gives CDR1 DFQATT, CDR2 SNEGSKA (reference sequence). In nucleotides, the CDR3 is TGCAGTGCGCCGAGCCGACTAGAGCTCGAGCAGTTCTTC. It encodes CSAPSRLELEQFF.

The rearrangement links TRBV12-3 or TRBV12-4 to TRBJ1-1; 7 bases line up with TRBD1. This CDR3 is 15 amino acids long. With V trimmed by 7 bases and J by 5 bases, 13 bases remained unmatched. The CDR3 coding sequence is TGTGCCAGCACCCCATCCCAGGGGGGAAGGACTGAAGCTTTCTTT. Its protein product is CASTPSQGGRTEAFF.